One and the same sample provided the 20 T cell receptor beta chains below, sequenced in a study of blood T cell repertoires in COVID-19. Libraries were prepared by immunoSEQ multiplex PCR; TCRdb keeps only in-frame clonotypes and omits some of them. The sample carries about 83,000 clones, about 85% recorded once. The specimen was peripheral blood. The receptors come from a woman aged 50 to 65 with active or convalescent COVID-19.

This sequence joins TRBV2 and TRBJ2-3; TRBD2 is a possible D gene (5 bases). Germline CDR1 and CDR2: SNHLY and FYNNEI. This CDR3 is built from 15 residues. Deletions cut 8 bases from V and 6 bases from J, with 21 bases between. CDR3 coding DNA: TGTGCCAGCGATCAGCGACCTACATCGGGGGATACGCAGTATTTT. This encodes CASDQRPTSGDTQYF.

Written as DNA, the CDR3 is TGTGCCTGGAGCGGGGGCTCCTATAATTCACCCCTCCACTTT. Its translation is CAWSGGSYNSPLHF. J is TRBJ1-6 and V is TRBV30, with D possibly being TRBD1 (5 bases). Trimming took off 3 bases at V and 0 bases at J, with 6 bases between the two ends. CDR1 and CDR2 from the germline V gene are GTSNPN and SVGIG (reference sequence). CDR3 length: 14 residues.

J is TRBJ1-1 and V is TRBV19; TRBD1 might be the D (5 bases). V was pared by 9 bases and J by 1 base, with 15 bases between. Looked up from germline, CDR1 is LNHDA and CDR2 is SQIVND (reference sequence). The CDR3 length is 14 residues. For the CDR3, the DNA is TGTGCCAGGGCGTGGGGGGGAGAGAACACTGAAGCTTTCTTT. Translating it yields CARAWGGENTEAFF.

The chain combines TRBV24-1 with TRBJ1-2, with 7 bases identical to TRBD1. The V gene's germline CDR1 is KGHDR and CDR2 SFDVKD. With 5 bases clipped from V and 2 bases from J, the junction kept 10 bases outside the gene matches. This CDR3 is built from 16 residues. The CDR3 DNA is TGTGCCACCAGTGCCCGTGGGGCAGGGGGAAACTATGGCTACACCTTC. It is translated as CATSARGAGGNYGYTF.

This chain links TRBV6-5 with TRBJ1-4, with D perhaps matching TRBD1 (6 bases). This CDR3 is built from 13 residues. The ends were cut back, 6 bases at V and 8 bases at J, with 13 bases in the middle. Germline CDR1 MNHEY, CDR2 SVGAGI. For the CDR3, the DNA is TGTGCCAGCAGAGGCAAGGGGGAAGAAAAACTGTTTTTT. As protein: CASRGKGEEKLFF.

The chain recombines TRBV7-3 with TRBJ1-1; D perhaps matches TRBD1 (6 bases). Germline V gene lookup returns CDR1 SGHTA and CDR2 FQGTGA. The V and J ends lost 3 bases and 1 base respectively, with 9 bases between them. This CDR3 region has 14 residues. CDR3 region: CASSFSQGNTEAFF. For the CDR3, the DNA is TGTGCCAGCAGCTTCTCACAGGGGAACACTGAAGCTTTCTTT.

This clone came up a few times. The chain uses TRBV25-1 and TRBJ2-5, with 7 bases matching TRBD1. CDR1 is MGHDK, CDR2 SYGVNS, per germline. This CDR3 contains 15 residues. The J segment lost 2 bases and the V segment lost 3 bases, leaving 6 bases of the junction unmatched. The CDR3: CASSDNSRGQETQYF. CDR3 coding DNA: TGTGCCAGCAGTGATAATAGCAGGGGGCAAGAGACCCAGTACTTC.

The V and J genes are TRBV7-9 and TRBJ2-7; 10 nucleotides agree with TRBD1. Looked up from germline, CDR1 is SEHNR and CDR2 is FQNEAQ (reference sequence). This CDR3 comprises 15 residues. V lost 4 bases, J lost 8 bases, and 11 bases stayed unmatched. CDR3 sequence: CASSSEGTGALKQYF. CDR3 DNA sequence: TGTGCCAGCAGCTCGGAGGGGACAGGGGCCTTAAAGCAGTACTTC.

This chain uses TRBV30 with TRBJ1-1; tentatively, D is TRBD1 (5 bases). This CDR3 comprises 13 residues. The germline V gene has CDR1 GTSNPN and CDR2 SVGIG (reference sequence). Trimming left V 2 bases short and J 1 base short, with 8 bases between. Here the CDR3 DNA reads TGTGCCTGGAGTCCAGGGTGGAACACTGAAGCTTTCTTT. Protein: CAWSPGWNTEAFF.

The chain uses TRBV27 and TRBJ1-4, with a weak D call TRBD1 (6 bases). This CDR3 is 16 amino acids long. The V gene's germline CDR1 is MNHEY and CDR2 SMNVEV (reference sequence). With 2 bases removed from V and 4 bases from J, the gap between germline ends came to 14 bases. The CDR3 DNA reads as TGTGCCAGCAGTTTAGCTGCTACAGGGATTAATGAAAAACTGTTTTTT. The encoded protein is CASSLAATGINEKLFF.

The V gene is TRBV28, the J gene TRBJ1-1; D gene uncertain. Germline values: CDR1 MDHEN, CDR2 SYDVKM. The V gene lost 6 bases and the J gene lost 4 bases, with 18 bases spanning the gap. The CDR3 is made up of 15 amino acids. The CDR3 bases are TGTGCCAGCAGGCTTAGCCGGGTGATGCCCACTGAAGCTTTCTTT. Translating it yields CASRLSRVMPTEAFF.

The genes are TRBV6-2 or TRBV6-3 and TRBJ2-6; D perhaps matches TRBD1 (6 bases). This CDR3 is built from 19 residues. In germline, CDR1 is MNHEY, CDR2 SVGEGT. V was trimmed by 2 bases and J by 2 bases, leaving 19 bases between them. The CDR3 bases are TGTGCCAGCAGTTACGAAACAGGGAAAGGGTCGACTGGGGCCAACGTCCTGACTTTC. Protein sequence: CASSYETGKGSTGANVLTF.

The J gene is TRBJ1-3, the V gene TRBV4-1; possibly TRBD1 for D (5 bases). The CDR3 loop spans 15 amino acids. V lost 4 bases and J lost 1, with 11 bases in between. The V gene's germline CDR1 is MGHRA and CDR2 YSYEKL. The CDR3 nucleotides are TGCGCCAGCAGCCTACTCCAGGGATCTGGAAACACCATATATTTT. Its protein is CASSLLQGSGNTIYF.

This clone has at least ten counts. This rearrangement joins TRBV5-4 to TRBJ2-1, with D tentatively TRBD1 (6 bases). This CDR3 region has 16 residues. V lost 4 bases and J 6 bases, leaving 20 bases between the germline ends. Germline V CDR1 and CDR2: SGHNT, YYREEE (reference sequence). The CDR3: CASSPEMTGVLNEQFF. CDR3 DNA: TGTGCCAGCAGCCCAGAGATGACAGGAGTTCTCAATGAGCAGTTCTTC. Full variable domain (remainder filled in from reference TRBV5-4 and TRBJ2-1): ETGVTQSPTHLIKTRGQQVTLRCSSQSGHNTVSWYQQALGQGPQFIFQYYREEENGRGNFPPRFSGLQFPNYSSELNVNALELDDSALYLCASSPEMTGVLNEQFFGPGTRLTVL.

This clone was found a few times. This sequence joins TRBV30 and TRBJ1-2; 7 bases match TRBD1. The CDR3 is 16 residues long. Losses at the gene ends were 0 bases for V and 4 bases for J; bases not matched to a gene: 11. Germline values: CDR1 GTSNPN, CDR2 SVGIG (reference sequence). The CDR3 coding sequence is TGTGCCTGGAGTGTACAAGCATCGGGACAGTCCTATGGCTACACCTTC. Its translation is CAWSVQASGQSYGYTF.

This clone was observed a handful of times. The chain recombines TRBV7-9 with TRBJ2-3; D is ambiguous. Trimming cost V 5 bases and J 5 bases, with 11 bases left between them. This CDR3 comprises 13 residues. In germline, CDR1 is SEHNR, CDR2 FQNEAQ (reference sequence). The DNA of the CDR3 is TGTGCCAGCAGCGCCTCAGGTGGAGATACGCAGTATTTT. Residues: CASSASGGDTQYF.

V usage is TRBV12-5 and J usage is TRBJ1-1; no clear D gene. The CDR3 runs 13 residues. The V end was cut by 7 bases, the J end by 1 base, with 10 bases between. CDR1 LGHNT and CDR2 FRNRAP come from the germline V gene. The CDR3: CASVERGNTEAFF. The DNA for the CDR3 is TGTGCTAGTGTCGAGAGAGGGAACACTGAAGCTTTCTTT.

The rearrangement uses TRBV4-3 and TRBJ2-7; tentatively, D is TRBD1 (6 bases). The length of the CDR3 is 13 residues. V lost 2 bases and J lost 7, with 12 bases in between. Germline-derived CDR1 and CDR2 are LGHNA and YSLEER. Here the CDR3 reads CASSQTGTLEQYF. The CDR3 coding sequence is TGCGCCAGCAGCCAAACCGGGACATTGGAGCAGTACTTC.

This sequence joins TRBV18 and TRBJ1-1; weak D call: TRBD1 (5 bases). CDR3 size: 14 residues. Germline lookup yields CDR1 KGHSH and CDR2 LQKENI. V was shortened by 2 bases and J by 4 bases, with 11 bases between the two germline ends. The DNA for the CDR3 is TGTGCCAGCTCACCAAGTCAGGGAGGCACTGAAGCTTTCTTT. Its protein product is CASSPSQGGTEAFF. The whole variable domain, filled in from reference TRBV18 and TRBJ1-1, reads NAGVMQNPRHLVRRRGQEARLRCSPMKGHSHVYWYRQLPEEGLKFMVYLQKENIIDESGMPKERFSAEFPKEGPSILRIQQVVRGDSAAYFCASSPSQGGTEAFFGQGTRLTVV.

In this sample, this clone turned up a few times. The CDR3 bases are TGTGCCAGCAGTTTTCCACCCACTGGACTGGGAAACACCATATATTTT. Its protein product is CASSFPPTGLGNTIYF. The rearrangement joins TRBV6-6 to TRBJ1-3; the D is unclear. V lost 4 bases to trimming and J lost 4 bases, with 17 bases between them. The V gene's germline CDR1 is MNHNY and CDR2 SVGAGI (reference sequence). CDR3 length: 16 amino acids.